This TCR beta chain is from a study of CD8+CD57+ T cells in acquired aplastic anemia. Study in general: Sorted CD4+ and CD8+ cells yielded roughly 3.5 ug of DNA on average.

Investigators profiled TCR beta VDJ and CDR3 from genomic DNA template. TCRdb reprocessed the reads via MiXCR and lists one record per CDR3 protein. Here the sample spans about 150,000 distinct CDR3 sequences, roughly 50% being singletons. This clonotype has more than one count but fewer than ten. There are 13 residues in the CDR3. V lost 5 bases and J 7 bases, leaving 14 bases between the germline ends. In germline, CDR1 is MNHEY, CDR2 SMNVEV (reference sequence). Selection for sequencing was limited to patients who had shown CD8+CD57+ cell expansion by flow cytometry. The TCR comes from a human donor with aplastic anemia. The chain joins TRBV27 to TRBJ1-1, with D uncertain. The sample consisted of sorted CD4+, CD8+, or CD8+CD57+ T cells (not recorded which) from PBMCs. This CDR3 is CASSPGGEGEAFF. CDR3 in DNA: TGTGCCAGCAGTCCTGGCGGCGAGGGTGAAGCTTTCTTT.